Described below is a single T cell receptor beta chain sequence and its context. The CDR3 length is 13 residues. Trimming removed 7 bases from V and 2 bases from J, with 12 bases in between. CDR1 is MDHEN and CDR2 is SYDVKM in the germline V gene. Profiling relied on immunoSEQ multiplex PCR, and the TCRdb table lists in-frame clones only, not all of them. The table records a few hundred thousand clones, around 90% of them present only once. This sample stems from a study of blood T cell repertoires in COVID-19. Study details: The cDNA or gDNA used as material had been derived from T cells, B-cell-depleted T cells, or PBMCs.

The TCR comes from a woman in her thirties or forties with COVID-19, enrolled during active disease. What was sequenced was peripheral blood. The rearrangement joins TRBV28 to TRBJ2-7, with a weak D call TRBD1 (5 bases). CDR3 residues: CASNSRVTYEQYF. The DNA of the CDR3 is TGTGCCAGCAACAGCAGGGTGACCTACGAGCAGTACTTC.